The entry below describes one T cell receptor (beta chain). The antigen is unknown. Extraction and reverse transcription of RNA yielded cDNA as the sequencing template. Libraries were prepared by immunoSEQ multiplex PCR; TCRdb keeps only in-frame clonotypes and omits some of them. Of over 150,000 clones in the sample, approximately 60% were seen once. This sample was taken from a study of CD8+ T cells in alopecia areata. T lymphocytes (CD4+ and CD8+) were sorted from PBMCs. Study results and limitations: Clonality exceeded that of normal scalp in lesional scalp, most notably in alopecia totalis/universalis. Scalp sample sequencing also detects resident alphabeta T cells of normal skin.

The source of this sequence is a human donor in good health. The sequencing sample was made of CD8+ T cells sorted from blood.

CDR3 bases: TGCAGCGCAAATACAGGGGGGGCTCCGGGTGGCTACACCTTC. Translating gives CSANTGGAPGGYTF. The chain employs TRBV29-1 and TRBJ1-2, with 8 positions matching TRBD1. The CDR3 is 14 amino acids. CDR1 and CDR2 from the germline V gene are SQVTM and ANQGSEA. With V trimmed by 7 bases and J by 7 bases, 14 bases remained unmatched.